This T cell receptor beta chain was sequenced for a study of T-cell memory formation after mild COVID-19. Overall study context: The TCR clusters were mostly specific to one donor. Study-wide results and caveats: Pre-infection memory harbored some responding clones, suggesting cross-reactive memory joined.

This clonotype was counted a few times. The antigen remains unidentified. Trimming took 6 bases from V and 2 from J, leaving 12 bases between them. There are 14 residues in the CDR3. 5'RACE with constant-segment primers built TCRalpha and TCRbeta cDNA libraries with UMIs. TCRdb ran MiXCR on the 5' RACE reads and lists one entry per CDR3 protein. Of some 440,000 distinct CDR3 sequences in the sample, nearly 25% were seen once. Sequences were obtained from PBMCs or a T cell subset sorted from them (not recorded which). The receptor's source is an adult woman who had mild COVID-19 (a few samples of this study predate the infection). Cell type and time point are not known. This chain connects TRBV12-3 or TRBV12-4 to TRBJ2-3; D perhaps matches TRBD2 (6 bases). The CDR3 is CASRVSGSTDTQYF. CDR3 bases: TGTGCCAGCAGGGTTAGCGGTTCCACAGATACGCAGTATTTT.